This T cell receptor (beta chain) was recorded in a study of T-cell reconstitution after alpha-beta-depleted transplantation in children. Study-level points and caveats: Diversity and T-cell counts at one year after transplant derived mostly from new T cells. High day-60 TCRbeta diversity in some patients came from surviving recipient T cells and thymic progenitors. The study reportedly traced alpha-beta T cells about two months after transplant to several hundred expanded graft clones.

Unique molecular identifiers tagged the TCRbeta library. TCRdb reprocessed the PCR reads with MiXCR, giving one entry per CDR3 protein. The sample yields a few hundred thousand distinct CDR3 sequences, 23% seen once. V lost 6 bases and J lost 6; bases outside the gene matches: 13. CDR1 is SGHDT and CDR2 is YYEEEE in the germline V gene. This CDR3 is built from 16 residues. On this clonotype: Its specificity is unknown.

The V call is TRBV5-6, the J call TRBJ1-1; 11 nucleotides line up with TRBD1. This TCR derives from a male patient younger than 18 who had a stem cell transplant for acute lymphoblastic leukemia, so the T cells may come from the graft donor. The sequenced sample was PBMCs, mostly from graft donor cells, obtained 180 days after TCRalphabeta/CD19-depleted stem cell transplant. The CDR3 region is CASTARTGGGLAEAFF. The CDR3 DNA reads TGTGCCAGCACCGCCAGGACAGGGGGCGGGTTGGCTGAAGCTTTCTTT.